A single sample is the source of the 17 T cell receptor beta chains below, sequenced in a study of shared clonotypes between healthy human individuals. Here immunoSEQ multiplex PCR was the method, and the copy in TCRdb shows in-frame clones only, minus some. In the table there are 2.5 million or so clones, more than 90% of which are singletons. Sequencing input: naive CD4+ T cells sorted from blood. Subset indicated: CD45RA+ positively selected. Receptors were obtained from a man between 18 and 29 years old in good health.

For the CDR3, the DNA is TGTGCCAGCAGCCCCTCTAGCTTTTGGGGTTTCAATGAGCAGTTCTTC. Amino acid sequence: CASSPSSFWGFNEQFF. The rearrangement uses TRBV14 and TRBJ2-1; D may be TRBD2 (5 bases). The CDR3 covers 16 residues. V shed 4 bases and J shed 6 bases, with 19 bases lying between them. Germline V gives CDR1 SGHDN, CDR2 FVKESK.

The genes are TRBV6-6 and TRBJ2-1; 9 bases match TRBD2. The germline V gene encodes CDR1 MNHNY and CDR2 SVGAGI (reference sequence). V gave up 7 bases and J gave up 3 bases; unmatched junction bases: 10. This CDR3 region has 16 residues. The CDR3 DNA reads TGTGCCAGCACCAGGGCGGGGGGGGCTGACTACAATGAGCAGTTCTTC. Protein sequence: CASTRAGGADYNEQFF.

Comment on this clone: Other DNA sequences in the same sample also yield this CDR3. The CDR3 is CASSLTGTGYEQYF. As DNA, the CDR3 is TGCGCCAGCAGCTTGACCGGGACAGGCTACGAGCAGTACTTC. This chain joins TRBV5-1 and TRBJ2-7; TRBD1 matches 8 bases. Germline lookup yields CDR1 SGHRS and CDR2 YFSETQ. With V trimmed by 1 base and J by 3 bases, 3 bases remained unmatched. The CDR3 is 14 residues long. The full variable domain, its missing parts supplied by reference TRBV5-1 and TRBJ2-7, is KAGVTQTPRYLIKTRGQQVTLSCSPISGHRSVSWYQQTPGQGLQFLFEYFSETQRNKGNFPGRFSGRQFSNSRSEMNVSTLELGDSALYLCASSLTGTGYEQYFGPGTRLTVT.

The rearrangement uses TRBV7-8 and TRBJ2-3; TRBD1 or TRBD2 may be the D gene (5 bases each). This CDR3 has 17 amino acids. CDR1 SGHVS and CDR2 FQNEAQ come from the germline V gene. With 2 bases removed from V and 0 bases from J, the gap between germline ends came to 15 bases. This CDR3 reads CASSLPRDLRSTDTQYF. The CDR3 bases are TGTGCCAGCAGCTTACCCCGGGACCTCCGTAGCACAGATACGCAGTATTTT.

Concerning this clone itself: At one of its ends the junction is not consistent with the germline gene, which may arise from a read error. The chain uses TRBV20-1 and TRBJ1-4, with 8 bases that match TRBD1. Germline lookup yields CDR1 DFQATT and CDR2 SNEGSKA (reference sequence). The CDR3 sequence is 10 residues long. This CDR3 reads CSAIPGQENF. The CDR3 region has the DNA TGCAGTGCTATACCGGGACAGGAGAATTTT.

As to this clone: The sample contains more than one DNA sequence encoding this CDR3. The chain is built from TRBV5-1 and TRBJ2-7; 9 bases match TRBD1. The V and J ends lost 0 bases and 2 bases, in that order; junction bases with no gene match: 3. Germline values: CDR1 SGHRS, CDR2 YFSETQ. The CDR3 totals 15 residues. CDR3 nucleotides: TGCGCCAGCAGCTTGGGGACAGGGGTTACCTACGAGCAGTACTTC. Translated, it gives CASSLGTGVTYEQYF.

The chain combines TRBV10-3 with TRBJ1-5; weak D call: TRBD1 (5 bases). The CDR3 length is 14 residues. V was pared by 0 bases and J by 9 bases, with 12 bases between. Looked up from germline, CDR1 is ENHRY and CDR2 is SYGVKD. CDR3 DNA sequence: TGTGCCATCAGTGAGTCGGGAGGGGATGGGCCCCAGCATTTT. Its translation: CAISESGGDGPQHF.

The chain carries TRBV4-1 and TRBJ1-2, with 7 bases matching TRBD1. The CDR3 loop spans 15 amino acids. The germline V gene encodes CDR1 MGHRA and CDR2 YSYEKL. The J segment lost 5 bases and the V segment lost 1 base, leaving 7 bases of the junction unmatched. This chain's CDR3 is CASSQGSGGRYGYTF. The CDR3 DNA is TGCGCCAGCAGCCAAGGGTCAGGGGGGAGATATGGCTACACCTTC.

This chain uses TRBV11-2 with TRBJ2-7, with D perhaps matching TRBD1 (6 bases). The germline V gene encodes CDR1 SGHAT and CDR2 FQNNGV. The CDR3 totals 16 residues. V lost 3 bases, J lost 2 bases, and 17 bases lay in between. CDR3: CASSFQNREFAYEQYF. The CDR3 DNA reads TGTGCCAGCAGCTTTCAGAACAGGGAGTTTGCCTACGAGCAGTACTTC.

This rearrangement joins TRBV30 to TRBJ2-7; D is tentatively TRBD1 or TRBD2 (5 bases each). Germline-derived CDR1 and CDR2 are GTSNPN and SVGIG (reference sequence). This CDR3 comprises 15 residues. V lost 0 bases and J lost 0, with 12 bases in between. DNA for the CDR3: TGTGCCTGGAGTGTGTCCGGGACGGGCTCCTACGAGCAGTACTTC. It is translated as CAWSVSGTGSYEQYF.

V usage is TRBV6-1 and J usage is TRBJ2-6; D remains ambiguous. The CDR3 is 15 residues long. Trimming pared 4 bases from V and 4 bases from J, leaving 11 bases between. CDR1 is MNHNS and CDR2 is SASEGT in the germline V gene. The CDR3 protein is CASSVEQLGANVLTF. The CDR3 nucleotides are TGTGCCAGCAGTGTTGAACAGCTGGGGGCCAACGTCCTGACTTTC.

The CDR3 loop is CASSFDTSSYEQYF. The CDR3, as DNA: TGTGCCAGCAGCTTCGACACCTCTAGCTACGAGCAGTACTTC. V gene TRBV5-5 combines with J gene TRBJ2-7; D ambiguous. The germline CDR1 and CDR2 sequences are SGHKS and YYEKEE (reference sequence). There are 14 residues in the CDR3. Trimming took 2 bases from V and 3 from J, leaving 12 bases between them. Using reference TRBV5-5 and TRBJ2-7 for the parts outside the CDR3, the full variable domain is DAGVTQSPTHLIKTRGQQVTLRCSPISGHKSVSWYQQVLGQGPQFIFQYYEKEERGRGNFPDRFSARQFPNYSSELNVNALLLGDSALYLCASSFDTSSYEQYFGPGTRLTVT.

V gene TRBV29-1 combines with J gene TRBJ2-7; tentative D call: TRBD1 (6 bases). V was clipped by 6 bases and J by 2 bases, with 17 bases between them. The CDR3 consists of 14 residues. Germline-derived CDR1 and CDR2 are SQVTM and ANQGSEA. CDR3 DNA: TGCAGCGTCGAGGAGCCAGGGGTCGCCTACGAGCAGTACTTC. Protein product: CSVEEPGVAYEQYF.

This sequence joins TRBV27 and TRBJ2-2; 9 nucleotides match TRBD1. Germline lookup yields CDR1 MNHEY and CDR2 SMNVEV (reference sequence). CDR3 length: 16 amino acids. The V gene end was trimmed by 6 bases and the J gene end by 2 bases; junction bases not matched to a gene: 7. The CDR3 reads CASSLQGAVNTGELFF. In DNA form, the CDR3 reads TGTGCCAGCAGCCTACAGGGGGCAGTTAACACCGGGGAGCTGTTTTTT.

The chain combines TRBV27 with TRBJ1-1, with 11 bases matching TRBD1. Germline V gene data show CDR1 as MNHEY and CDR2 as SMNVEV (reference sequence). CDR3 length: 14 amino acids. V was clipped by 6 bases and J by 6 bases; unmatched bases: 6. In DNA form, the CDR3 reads TGTGCCAGCAGGCTACCGGGACAGGGGGCTGAAGCTTTCTTT. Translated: CASRLPGQGAEAFF.

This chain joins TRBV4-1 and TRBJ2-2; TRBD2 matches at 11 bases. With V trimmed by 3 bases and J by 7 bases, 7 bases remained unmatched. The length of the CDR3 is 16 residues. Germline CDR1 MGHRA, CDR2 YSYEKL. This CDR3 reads CASSHLTSGSNGELFF. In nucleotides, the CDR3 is TGCGCCAGCAGCCATCTCACTAGCGGGAGTAACGGGGAGCTGTTTTTT.

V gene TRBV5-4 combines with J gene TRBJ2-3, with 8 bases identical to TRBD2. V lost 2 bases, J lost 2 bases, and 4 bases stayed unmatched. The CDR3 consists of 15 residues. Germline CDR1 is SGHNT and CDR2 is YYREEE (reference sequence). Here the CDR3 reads CASSLSGSVTDTQYF. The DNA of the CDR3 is TGTGCCAGCAGCTTAAGCGGGAGTGTCACAGATACGCAGTATTTT. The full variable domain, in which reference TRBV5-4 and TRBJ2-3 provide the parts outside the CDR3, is ETGVTQSPTHLIKTRGQQVTLRCSSQSGHNTVSWYQQALGQGPQFIFQYYREEENGRGNFPPRFSGLQFPNYSSELNVNALELDDSALYLCASSLSGSVTDTQYFGPGTRLTVL.